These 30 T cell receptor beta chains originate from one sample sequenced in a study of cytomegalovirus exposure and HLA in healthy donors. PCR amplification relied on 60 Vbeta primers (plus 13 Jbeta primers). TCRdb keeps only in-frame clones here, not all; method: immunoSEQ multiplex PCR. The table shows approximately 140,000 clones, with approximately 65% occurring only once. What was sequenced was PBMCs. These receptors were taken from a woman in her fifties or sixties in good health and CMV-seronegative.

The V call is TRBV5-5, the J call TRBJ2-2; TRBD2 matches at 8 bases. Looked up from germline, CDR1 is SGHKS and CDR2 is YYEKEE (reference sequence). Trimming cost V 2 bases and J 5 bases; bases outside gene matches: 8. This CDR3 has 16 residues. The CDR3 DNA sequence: TGTGCCAGCAGCTTTGTATCCGGGAGGGATACCGGGGAGCTGTTTTTT. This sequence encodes CASSFVSGRDTGELFF. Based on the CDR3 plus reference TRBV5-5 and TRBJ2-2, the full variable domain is DAGVTQSPTHLIKTRGQQVTLRCSPISGHKSVSWYQQVLGQGPQFIFQYYEKEERGRGNFPDRFSARQFPNYSSELNVNALLLGDSALYLCASSFVSGRDTGELFFGEGSRLTVL.

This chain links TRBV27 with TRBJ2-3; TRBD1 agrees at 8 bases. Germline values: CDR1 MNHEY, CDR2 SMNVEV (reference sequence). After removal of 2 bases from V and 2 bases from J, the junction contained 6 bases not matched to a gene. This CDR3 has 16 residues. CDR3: CASSLRTGMVTDTQYF. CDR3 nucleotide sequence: TGTGCCAGCAGTTTACGGACAGGGATGGTCACAGATACGCAGTATTTT.

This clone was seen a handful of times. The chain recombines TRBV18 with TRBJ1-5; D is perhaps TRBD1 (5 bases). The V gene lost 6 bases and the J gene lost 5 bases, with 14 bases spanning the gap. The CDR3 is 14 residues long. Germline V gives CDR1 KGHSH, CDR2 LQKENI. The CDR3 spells CASSPGTPDQPQHF. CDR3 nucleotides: TGTGCCAGCTCGCCTGGGACTCCCGATCAGCCCCAGCATTTT. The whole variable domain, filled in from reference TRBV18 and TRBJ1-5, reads NAGVMQNPRHLVRRRGQEARLRCSPMKGHSHVYWYRQLPEEGLKFMVYLQKENIIDESGMPKERFSAEFPKEGPSILRIQQVVRGDSAAYFCASSPGTPDQPQHFGDGTRLSIL.

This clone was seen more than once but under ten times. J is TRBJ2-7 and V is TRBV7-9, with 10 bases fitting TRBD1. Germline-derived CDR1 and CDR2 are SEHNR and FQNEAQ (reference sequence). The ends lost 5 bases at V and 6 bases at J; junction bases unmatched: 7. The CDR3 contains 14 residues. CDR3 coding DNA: TGTGCCAGCAGCCGACCGGGACAGGGGTCCGAGCAGTACTTC. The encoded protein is CASSRPGQGSEQYF. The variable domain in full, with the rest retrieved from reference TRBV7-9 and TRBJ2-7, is DTGVSQNPRHKITKRGQNVTFRCDPISEHNRLYWYRQTLGQGPEFLTYFQNEAQLEKSRLLSDRFSAERPKGSFSTLEIQRTEQGDSAMYLCASSRPGQGSEQYFGPGTRLTVT.

In DNA, the CDR3 is TGTGCCAGCAGTCAACTAGCGAGGAGGCAGTTCTTC. It specifies CASSQLARRQFF. The V gene is TRBV28, the J gene TRBJ2-1; 7 bases match TRBD2. The germline V gene has CDR1 MDHEN and CDR2 SYDVKM. The V segment lost 5 bases and the J segment 12 bases; nucleotides outside the gene matches: 7. This CDR3 is 12 amino acids long.

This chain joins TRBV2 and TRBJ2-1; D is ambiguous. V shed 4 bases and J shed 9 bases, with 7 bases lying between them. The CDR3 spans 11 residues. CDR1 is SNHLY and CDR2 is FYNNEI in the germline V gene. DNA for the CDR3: TGTGCCAGCAGTGTCGCGCTTGAGCAGTTCTTC. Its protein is CASSVALEQFF.

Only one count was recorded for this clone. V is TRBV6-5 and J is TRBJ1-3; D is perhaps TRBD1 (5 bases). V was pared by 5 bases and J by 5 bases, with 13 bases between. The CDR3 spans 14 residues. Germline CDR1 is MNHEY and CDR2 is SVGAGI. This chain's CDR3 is CASSVAGGRNTIYF. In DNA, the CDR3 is TGTGCCAGCAGTGTTGCGGGGGGTAGAAACACCATATATTTT.

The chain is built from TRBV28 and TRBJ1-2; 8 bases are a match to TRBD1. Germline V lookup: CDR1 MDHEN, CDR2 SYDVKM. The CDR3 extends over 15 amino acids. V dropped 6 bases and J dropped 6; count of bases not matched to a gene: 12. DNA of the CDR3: TGTGCCAGCAGGGCCTCTGGACAGGGAGGGGATGGCTACACCTTC. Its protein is CASRASGQGGDGYTF.

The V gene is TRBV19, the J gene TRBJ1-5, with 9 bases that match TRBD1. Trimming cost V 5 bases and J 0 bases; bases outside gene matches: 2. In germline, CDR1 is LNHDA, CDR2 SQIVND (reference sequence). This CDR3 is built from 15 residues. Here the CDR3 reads CASSRDRASNQPQHF. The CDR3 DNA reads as TGTGCCAGTAGTCGGGACAGGGCTAGCAATCAGCCCCAGCATTTT.

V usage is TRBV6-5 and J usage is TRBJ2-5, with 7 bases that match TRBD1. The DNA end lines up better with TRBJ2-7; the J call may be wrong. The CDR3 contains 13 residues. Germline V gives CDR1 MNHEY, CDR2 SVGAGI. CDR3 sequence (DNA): TGTGCCAGCAGAAGACAGGGCTCCTACGAGCAGTACTTC. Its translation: CASRRQGSYEQYF.

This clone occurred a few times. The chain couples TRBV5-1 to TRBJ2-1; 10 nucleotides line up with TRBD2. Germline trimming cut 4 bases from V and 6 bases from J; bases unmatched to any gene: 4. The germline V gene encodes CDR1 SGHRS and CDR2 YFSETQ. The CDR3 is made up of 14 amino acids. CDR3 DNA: TGCGCCAGCAGCCCCGGACTAGCGGCCAATGAGCAGTTCTTC. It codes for CASSPGLAANEQFF.

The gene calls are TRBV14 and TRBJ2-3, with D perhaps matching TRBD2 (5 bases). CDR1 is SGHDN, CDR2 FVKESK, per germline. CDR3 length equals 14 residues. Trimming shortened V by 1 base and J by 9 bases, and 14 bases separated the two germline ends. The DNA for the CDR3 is TGTGCCAGCAGCCAAGGGATGGTGTCGGGAACGCAGTATTTT. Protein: CASSQGMVSGTQYF.

This CDR3 reads CASSLVSSGRGARDTQYF. The CDR3 DNA reads TGTGCCAGCAGCTTAGTGTCTAGCGGGAGGGGTGCACGGGATACGCAGTATTTT. The chain recombines TRBV7-2 with TRBJ2-3, with TRBD2 matching 12 bases. CDR1 SGHTA and CDR2 FQGNSA come from the germline V gene. The CDR3 has 18 amino acids. V lost 1 base, J lost 6 bases, and 11 bases stayed unmatched. The full variable domain, in which reference TRBV7-2 and TRBJ2-3 provide the parts outside the CDR3, is GAGVSQSPSNKVTEKGKDVELRCDPISGHTALYWYRQSLGQGLEFLIYFQGNSAPDKSGLPSDRFSAERTGGSVSTLTIQRTQQEDSAVYLCASSLVSSGRGARDTQYFGPGTRLTVL.

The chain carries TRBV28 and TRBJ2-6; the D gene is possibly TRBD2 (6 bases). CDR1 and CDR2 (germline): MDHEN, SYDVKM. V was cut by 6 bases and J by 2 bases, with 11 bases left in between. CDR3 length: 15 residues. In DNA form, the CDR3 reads TGTGCCAGCAGGGGGGGAGGTGCTGGGGCCAACGTCCTGACTTTC. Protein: CASRGGGAGANVLTF.

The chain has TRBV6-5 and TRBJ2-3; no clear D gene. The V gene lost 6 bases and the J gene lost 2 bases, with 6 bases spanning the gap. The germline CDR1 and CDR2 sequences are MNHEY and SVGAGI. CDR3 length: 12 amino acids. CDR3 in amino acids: CASRLDTDTQYF. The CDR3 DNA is TGTGCCAGCAGGCTAGACACAGATACGCAGTATTTT.

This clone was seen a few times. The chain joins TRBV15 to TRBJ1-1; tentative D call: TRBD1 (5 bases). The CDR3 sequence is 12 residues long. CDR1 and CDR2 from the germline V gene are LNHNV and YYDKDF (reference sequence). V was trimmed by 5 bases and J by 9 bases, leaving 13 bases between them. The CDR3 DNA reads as TGTGCCACCAGCCCAGAGGCGGGACAAGCTTTCTTT. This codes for CATSPEAGQAFF.

The CDR3 DNA reads TGTGCCAGCAGGACAGGGGCGGAGGAGACCCAGTACTTC. Translated, it gives CASRTGAEETQYF. The V and J genes are TRBV25-1 and TRBJ2-5; 8 nucleotides align to TRBD1. Trimming removed 6 bases from V and 5 bases from J; junction bases left unmatched: 5. The CDR3 consists of 13 residues. The germline CDR1 and CDR2 sequences are MGHDK and SYGVNS.

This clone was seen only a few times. The CDR3 DNA sequence: TGTGCCAGCAGCAACAGAGAACCGTCCTCCTACGAGCAGTACTTC. Translated: CASSNREPSSYEQYF. The genes are TRBV7-2 and TRBJ2-7; D unresolved. V gave up 5 bases and J gave up 0 bases, with 14 bases separating them. The CDR3 is made up of 15 amino acids. Looked up from germline, CDR1 is SGHTA and CDR2 is FQGNSA.

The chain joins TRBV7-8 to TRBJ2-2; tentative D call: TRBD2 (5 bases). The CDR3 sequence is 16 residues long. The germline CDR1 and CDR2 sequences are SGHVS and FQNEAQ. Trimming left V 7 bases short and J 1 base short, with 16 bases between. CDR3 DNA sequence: TGTGCCAGCACCCTTGGGAGCGGATGGAACACCGGGGAGCTGTTTTTT. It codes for CASTLGSGWNTGELFF.

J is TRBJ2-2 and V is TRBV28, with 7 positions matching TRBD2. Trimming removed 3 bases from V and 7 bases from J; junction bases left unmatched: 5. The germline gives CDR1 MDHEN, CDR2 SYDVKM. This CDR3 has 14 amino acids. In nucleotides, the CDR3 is TGTGCCAGCAGTTTCCTGGGGAGGGGCGGGGAGCTGTTTTTT. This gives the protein CASSFLGRGGELFF.

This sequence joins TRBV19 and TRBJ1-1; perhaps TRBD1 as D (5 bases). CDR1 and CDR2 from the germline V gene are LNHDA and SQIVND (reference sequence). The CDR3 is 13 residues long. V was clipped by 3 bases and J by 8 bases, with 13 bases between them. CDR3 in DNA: TGTGCCAGTAGTATTGGGGGGTCGCCCGAAGCTTTCTTT. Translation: CASSIGGSPEAFF.

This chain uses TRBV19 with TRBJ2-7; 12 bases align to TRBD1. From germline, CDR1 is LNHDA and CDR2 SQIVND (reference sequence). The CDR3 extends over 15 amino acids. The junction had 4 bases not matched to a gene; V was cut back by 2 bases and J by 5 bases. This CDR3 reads CASSIPGQGAHEQYF. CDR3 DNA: TGTGCCAGTAGTATACCGGGACAGGGGGCCCACGAGCAGTACTTC. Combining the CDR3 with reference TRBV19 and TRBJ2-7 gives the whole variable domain DGGITQSPKYLFRKEGQNVTLSCEQNLNHDAMYWYRQDPGQGLRLIYYSQIVNDFQKGDIAEGYSVSREKKESFPLTVTSAQKNPTAFYLCASSIPGQGAHEQYFGPGTRLTVT.

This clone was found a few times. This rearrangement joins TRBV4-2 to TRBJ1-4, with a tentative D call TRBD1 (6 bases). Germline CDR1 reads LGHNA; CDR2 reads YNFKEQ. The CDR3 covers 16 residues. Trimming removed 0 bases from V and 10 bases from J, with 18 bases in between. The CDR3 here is CASSQDRLGGGGKLFF. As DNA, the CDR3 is TGTGCCAGCAGCCAAGATCGGCTGGGAGGGGGTGGAAAACTGTTTTTT.

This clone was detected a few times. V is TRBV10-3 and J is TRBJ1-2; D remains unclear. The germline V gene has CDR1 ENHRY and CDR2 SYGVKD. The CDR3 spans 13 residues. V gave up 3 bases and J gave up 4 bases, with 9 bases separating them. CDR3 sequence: CAISDTVTYGYTF. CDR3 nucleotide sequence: TGTGCCATCAGTGACACGGTTACCTATGGCTACACCTTC.

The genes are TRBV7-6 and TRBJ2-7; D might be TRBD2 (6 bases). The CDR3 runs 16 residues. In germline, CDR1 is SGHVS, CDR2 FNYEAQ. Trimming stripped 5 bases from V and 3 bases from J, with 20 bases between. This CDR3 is CASSPGYGGANYEQYF. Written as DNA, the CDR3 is TGTGCCAGCAGCCCTGGCTATGGCGGGGCGAACTACGAGCAGTACTTC.

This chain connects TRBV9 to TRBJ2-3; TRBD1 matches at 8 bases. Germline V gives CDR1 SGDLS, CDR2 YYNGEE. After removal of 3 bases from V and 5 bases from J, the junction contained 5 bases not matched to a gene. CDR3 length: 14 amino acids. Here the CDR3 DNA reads TGTGCCAGCAGCGGAGGGACAGGACAAGATACGCAGTATTTT. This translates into CASSGGTGQDTQYF.

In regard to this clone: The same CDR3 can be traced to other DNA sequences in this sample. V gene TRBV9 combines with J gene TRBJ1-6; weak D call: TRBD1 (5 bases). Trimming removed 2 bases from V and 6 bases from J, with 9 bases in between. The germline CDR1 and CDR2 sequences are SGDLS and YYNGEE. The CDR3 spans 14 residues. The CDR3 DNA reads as TGTGCCAGCAGCGTGAGGGGACTTAATTCACCCCTCCACTTT. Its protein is CASSVRGLNSPLHF.

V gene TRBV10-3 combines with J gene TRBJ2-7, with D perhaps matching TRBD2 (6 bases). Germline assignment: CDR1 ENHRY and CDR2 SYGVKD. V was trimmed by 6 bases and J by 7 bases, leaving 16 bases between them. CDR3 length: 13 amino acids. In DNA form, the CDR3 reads TGTGCCATCAGCCGTTACGAGGAGGGGGAGCAGTACTTC. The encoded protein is CAISRYEEGEQYF.

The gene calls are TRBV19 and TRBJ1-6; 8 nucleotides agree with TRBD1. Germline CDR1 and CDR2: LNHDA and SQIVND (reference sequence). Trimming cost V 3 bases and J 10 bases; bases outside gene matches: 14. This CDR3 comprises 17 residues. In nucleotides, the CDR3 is TGTGCCAGTAGTATGCCAGGGGGCGCGAATTCGGGCTCACCCCTCCACTTT. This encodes CASSMPGGANSGSPLHF.

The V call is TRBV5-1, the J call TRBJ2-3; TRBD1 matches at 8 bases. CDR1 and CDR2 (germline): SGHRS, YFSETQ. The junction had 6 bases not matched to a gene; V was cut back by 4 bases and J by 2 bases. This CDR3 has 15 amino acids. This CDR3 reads CASSTWTGPTDTQYF. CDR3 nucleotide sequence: TGCGCCAGCAGCACCTGGACAGGGCCCACAGATACGCAGTATTTT.